This passage covers 28 T cell receptor beta chains from one sample sequenced in a study of blood T cell repertoires in COVID-19. Only in-frame clones appear in the TCRdb table, and some are missing; sequencing was by immunoSEQ multiplex PCR. The repertoire includes 140,000 or so clones, 84% of them detected once, and 1.6% sits in the top ten. Sequenced sample: PBMCs or T cells enriched from blood (not recorded which). These receptors were taken from a woman aged 18-29 years who had been exposed to COVID-19.

This clone was observed a handful of times. The J gene is TRBJ2-3, the V gene TRBV9, with D perhaps matching TRBD1 (5 bases). Germline CDR1 is SGDLS and CDR2 is YYNGEE. V shed 2 bases and J shed 5 bases, with 15 bases lying between them. The CDR3 contains 15 residues. The CDR3 here is CASSVREGEGDTQYF. The CDR3 coding sequence is TGTGCCAGCAGCGTTAGGGAAGGGGAAGGAGATACGCAGTATTTT. The variable domain in full, completed from reference TRBV9 and TRBJ2-3, reads DSGVTQTPKHLITATGQRVTLRCSPRSGDLSVYWYQQSLDQGLQFLIQYYNGEERAKGNILERFSAQQFPDLHSELNLSSLELGDSALYFCASSVREGEGDTQYFGPGTRLTVL.

This rearrangement joins TRBV20-1 to TRBJ1-5, with a weak D call TRBD1 (6 bases). V lost 3 bases to trimming and J lost 4 bases, with 10 bases between them. There are 13 residues in the CDR3. Germline V CDR1 and CDR2: DFQATT, SNEGSKA (reference sequence). The CDR3 here is CSASGGRNQPQHF. CDR3 coding DNA: TGCAGTGCTAGTGGGGGGCGGAATCAGCCCCAGCATTTT.

This chain joins TRBV6-5 and TRBJ2-7; a weak D match, TRBD2 (6 bases). The CDR3 has 14 residues. Trimming stripped 6 bases from V and 12 bases from J, with 24 bases between. Germline V gene data show CDR1 as MNHEY and CDR2 as SVGAGI. CDR3 residues: CASSQSLATPYLYF. The CDR3 nucleotides read TGTGCCAGCAGCCAGTCTCTAGCGACCCCTTATCTGTACTTC.

The gene calls are TRBV5-4 and TRBJ2-1; TRBD2 matches 7 bases. Trimming cost V 6 bases and J 4 bases; bases outside gene matches: 13. Germline CDR1 reads SGHNT; CDR2 reads YYREEE (reference sequence). This CDR3 contains 16 residues. The CDR3 protein is CASTLGGLAEYNEQFF. CDR3 in DNA: TGTGCCAGCACCCTGGGCGGGCTAGCGGAGTACAATGAGCAGTTCTTC.

The chain couples TRBV2 to TRBJ2-1; TRBD2 agrees at 7 bases. V was pared by 7 bases and J by 1 base, with 4 bases of the junction left unmatched. This CDR3 has 14 amino acids. CDR1 and CDR2 from the germline V gene are SNHLY and FYNNEI. The CDR3 sequence is CASKERGSYNEQFF. In nucleotides, the CDR3 is TGTGCCAGCAAAGAGCGGGGATCCTACAATGAGCAGTTCTTC.

V gene TRBV4-2 combines with J gene TRBJ2-5; TRBD1 matches 8 bases. V was clipped by 2 bases and J by 5 bases; unmatched bases: 10. This CDR3 spans 16 amino acids. CDR1 and CDR2 from the germline V gene are LGHNA and YNFKEQ. The CDR3 sequence: CASSQQQGVLGETQYF. The CDR3 region has the DNA TGTGCCAGCAGCCAACAACAGGGGGTTCTTGGCGAGACCCAGTACTTC.

This clone was found many times. The CDR3 nucleotides read TGTGCTAGTGGTAGAATCGGCGGGCCCGGCGAGCAGTACTTC. Translated, it gives CASGRIGGPGEQYF. V is TRBV12-5 and J is TRBJ2-7, with D possibly being TRBD2 (5 bases). CDR1 LGHNT and CDR2 FRNRAP come from the germline V gene. This CDR3 has 14 residues. Trimming took off 5 bases at V and 6 bases at J, with 17 bases between the two ends.

This chain connects TRBV2 to TRBJ2-7; the match to TRBD2 covers 10 bases. From germline, CDR1 is SNHLY and CDR2 FYNNEI. J lost 4 bases, V lost 1 base, and 4 bases had no gene match. The length of the CDR3 is 15 residues. CDR3 in amino acids: CASSEGTSGTYEQYF. CDR3 bases: TGTGCCAGCAGTGAAGGCACTAGCGGGACATACGAGCAGTACTTC.

This chain links TRBV28 with TRBJ2-3, with 13 bases that match TRBD2. The CDR3 runs 15 residues. Germline V gene lookup returns CDR1 MDHEN and CDR2 SYDVKM. The V gene end was trimmed by 10 bases and the J gene end by 4 bases; junction bases not matched to a gene: 8. CDR3 in amino acids: CATWTSGRAADTQYF. CDR3 in DNA: TGTGCCACCTGGACTAGCGGGAGAGCGGCAGATACGCAGTATTTT. The whole variable domain, filled in from reference TRBV28 and TRBJ2-3, reads DVKVTQSSRYLVKRTGEKVFLECVQDMDHENMFWYRQDPGLGLRLIYFSYDVKMKEKGDIPEGYSVSREKKERFSLILESASTNQTSMYLCATWTSGRAADTQYFGPGTRLTVL.

This clone was detected only a few times. J is TRBJ2-7 and V is TRBV3-1 (or the pseudogene TRBV3-2); 7 nucleotides match TRBD2. This CDR3 spans 14 amino acids. The V and J ends lost 3 bases and 3 bases, in that order; junction bases with no gene match: 5. Looked up from germline, CDR1 is LGHDT and CDR2 is YNNKEL (reference sequence). The CDR3 coding sequence is TGTGCCAGCAGCCATGGCGGGACTAACTACGAGCAGTACTTC. Its translation is CASSHGGTNYEQYF.

The rearrangement joins TRBV7-2 to TRBJ1-2; possibly TRBD1 for D (6 bases). Germline CDR1 reads SGHTA; CDR2 reads FQGNSA. The CDR3 consists of 15 residues. Trimming left V 2 bases short and J 0 bases short, with 10 bases between. This chain's CDR3 is CASSLTRTANYGYTF. The CDR3 DNA reads as TGTGCCAGCAGCTTAACCCGGACAGCTAACTATGGCTACACCTTC.

V gene TRBV27 combines with J gene TRBJ2-2; D unresolved. Trimming removed 2 bases from V and 4 bases from J, with 5 bases in between. This CDR3 has 13 residues. Germline V gene data show CDR1 as MNHEY and CDR2 as SMNVEV (reference sequence). The CDR3 sequence: CASSLEITGELFF. Written as DNA, the CDR3 is TGTGCCAGCAGTTTAGAGATCACCGGGGAGCTGTTTTTT.

The V and J genes are TRBV2 and TRBJ1-2, with 11 bases aligning to TRBD1. Per the germline V gene, CDR1 is SNHLY and CDR2 is FYNNEI. The CDR3 spans 15 residues. V trimming: 1 base; J trimming: 3 bases; junction bases outside the gene matches: 1. In DNA form, the CDR3 reads TGTGCCAGCAGTGAAGGGACAGGGGGCCACTATGGCTACACCTTC. Translating it yields CASSEGTGGHYGYTF.

The chain is built from TRBV29-1 and TRBJ1-3; D gene ambiguous. There are 13 residues in the CDR3. The ends were cut back, 2 bases at V and 3 bases at J, with 8 bases in the middle. Germline V gene lookup returns CDR1 SQVTM and CDR2 ANQGSEA. CDR3 sequence reads: CSVEPQFGNTIYF. The CDR3 DNA reads as TGCAGCGTTGAACCACAATTTGGAAACACCATATATTTT.

The table lists this clone with a count of one. The chain links TRBV27 to TRBJ2-6, with D perhaps matching TRBD1 (6 bases). V shed 9 bases and J shed 1 base, with 22 bases lying between them. This CDR3 is 18 amino acids long. Germline V gene sequence: CDR1 MNHEY, CDR2 SMNVEV (reference sequence). CDR3 nucleotide sequence: TGTGCCAGAAGTACTACTTCAGGGGTAAGGTCTGGGGCCAACGTCCTGACTTTC. This codes for CARSTTSGVRSGANVLTF.

The chain has TRBV4-1 and TRBJ1-2; D is undetermined. The V end lost 2 bases, the J end lost 4 bases, and 11 bases lay between the germline ends. CDR1 is MGHRA and CDR2 is YSYEKL in the germline V gene. This CDR3 contains 14 residues. The CDR3 is CASSQRMTGYGYTF. The DNA for the CDR3 is TGCGCCAGCAGCCAACGAATGACTGGCTATGGCTACACCTTC.

The chain employs TRBV15 and TRBJ2-1; 14 positions match TRBD2. CDR3 length: 15 residues. V trimming: 5 bases; J trimming: 4 bases; junction bases outside the gene matches: 1. Germline CDR1 and CDR2: LNHNV and YYDKDF (reference sequence). This CDR3 is CATSGTSGSYNEQFF. CDR3 DNA: TGTGCCACCAGCGGGACTAGCGGGAGTTACAATGAGCAGTTCTTC.

The chain recombines TRBV28 with TRBJ2-5, with 14 positions matching TRBD2. Germline CDR1 and CDR2: MDHEN and SYDVKM. Trimming removed 7 bases from V and 5 bases from J; junction bases left unmatched: 15. This CDR3 region has 18 residues. In DNA form, the CDR3 reads TGTGCCAGCAACCAACCCCGCGGGACTAGCGGGAGCTGGGAGACCCAGTACTTC. Protein sequence: CASNQPRGTSGSWETQYF.

J is TRBJ2-7 and V is TRBV2, with D possibly being TRBD2 (5 bases). The V gene lost 8 bases and the J gene lost 7 bases, with 15 bases spanning the gap. The CDR3 is 12 amino acids. Germline CDR1 SNHLY, CDR2 FYNNEI. The CDR3 loop reads CASLKGEVEQYF. In nucleotides, the CDR3 is TGTGCCAGCTTGAAGGGAGAGGTAGAGCAGTACTTC.

The V and J genes are TRBV7-2 and TRBJ2-3, with TRBD2 matching over 11 bases. Germline assignment: CDR1 SGHTA and CDR2 FQGNSA. CDR3 size: 19 residues. The V gene end was trimmed by 6 bases and the J gene end by 0 bases; junction bases not matched to a gene: 14. The CDR3 sequence is CASSSWGTSGGGSTDTQYF. In DNA form, the CDR3 reads TGTGCCAGCAGTTCCTGGGGGACTAGCGGAGGAGGGAGCACAGATACGCAGTATTTT.

The chain has TRBV2 and TRBJ1-1; the D is unclear. Looked up from germline, CDR1 is SNHLY and CDR2 is FYNNEI. Trimming stripped 6 bases from V and 5 bases from J, with 10 bases between. The CDR3 is made up of 12 amino acids. The CDR3 DNA reads as TGTGCCAGCAGCGACGGCGGTACTGAAGCTTTCTTT. It translates to CASSDGGTEAFF.

The chain recombines TRBV7-3 with TRBJ2-1; no clear D. The CDR3 has 12 amino acids. The germline gives CDR1 SGHTA, CDR2 FQGTGA. Trimming stripped 2 bases from V and 5 bases from J, with 4 bases between. DNA of the CDR3: TGTGCCAGCAGCTTACTTAACAATGAGCAGTTCTTC. This encodes CASSLLNNEQFF.

The J gene is TRBJ1-1, the V gene TRBV5-6; D not certain. The CDR3 runs 14 residues. Trimming left V 0 bases short and J 6 bases short, with 12 bases between. CDR1 is SGHDT, CDR2 YYEEEE, per germline. CDR3 sequence reads: CASSLGRLLAEAFF. The CDR3 region has the DNA TGTGCCAGCAGCTTGGGCAGGCTTTTGGCTGAAGCTTTCTTT.

The V gene is TRBV11-2, the J gene TRBJ2-7, with D maybe TRBD2 (6 bases). The CDR3 is 17 residues long. CDR1 and CDR2 from the germline V gene are SGHAT and FQNNGV. The V end was cut by 5 bases, the J end by 4 bases, with 24 bases between. The CDR3 loop reads CASSRTREFGPAYEQYF. CDR3 nucleotide sequence: TGTGCCAGCAGCCGGACCCGGGAGTTCGGACCGGCGTACGAGCAGTACTTC.

The chain combines TRBV21-1 with TRBJ2-3; the table's D call, TRBD1, was not checked against the DNA. TRBV21-1 is labeled a pseudogene. The CDR3 loop spans 12 amino acids. In DNA, the CDR3 is TGTGCCAGCACTACAGTTTCCGAGACGCAGTATTTT. Translated, it gives CASTTVSETQYF.

This sequence joins TRBV6-1 and TRBJ2-2; 12 bases align to TRBD1. With 4 bases clipped from V and 4 bases from J, the junction kept 4 bases outside the gene matches. The germline CDR1 and CDR2 sequences are MNHNS and SASEGT. This CDR3 contains 16 residues. The CDR3 DNA reads TGTGCCAGCAGTGCCGGGACAGGGGGCGTCACCGGGGAGCTGTTTTTT. It specifies CASSAGTGGVTGELFF.

V gene TRBV4-1 combines with J gene TRBJ2-1, with TRBD2 matching over 10 bases. J was trimmed by 3 bases and V by 0 bases; bases with no gene match: 2. The CDR3 is 16 amino acids. Germline CDR1 reads MGHRA; CDR2 reads YSYEKL. CDR3 region: CASSQEWTSGYNEQFF. The CDR3 DNA is TGCGCCAGCAGCCAAGAATGGACTAGCGGCTACAATGAGCAGTTCTTC.

This clone has more than one count but fewer than ten. The rearrangement links TRBV9 to TRBJ2-1; 11 nucleotides agree with TRBD2. V shed 4 bases, J shed 7 bases, and the junction held 7 bases outside the gene matches. This CDR3 comprises 15 residues. Germline V gene lookup returns CDR1 SGDLS and CDR2 YYNGEE. The CDR3 DNA sequence: TGTGCCAGCAGCCCTCTAGCGGGAGGCGGGAATGAGCAGTTCTTC. Translation gives CASSPLAGGGNEQFF.